The 27 T cell receptor beta chains reported below all come from one sample, sequenced in a study of Graves' ophthalmopathy and Graves' hyperthyroidism. CDR3 regions of TCR beta were amplified from RNA transcripts. Amplification began with first-round RT-PCR using HTBI primers, then second-round multiplex PCR was performed. MiXCR was run by TCRdb on the multiplex PCR reads, yielding one entry per CDR3 protein. The data show about 220,000 distinct CDR3 sequences, with around a fifth seen just once and roughly 39% held by the top ten. What was sequenced was peripheral blood. Every receptor here comes from a woman aged 45-60 years with Graves' ophthalmopathy.

This clonotype has ten or more counts. The chain combines TRBV19 with TRBJ1-5; maybe TRBD1 (6 bases). V was cut by 5 bases and J by 4 bases, with 15 bases left in between. This CDR3 is 15 amino acids long. The germline gives CDR1 LNHDA, CDR2 SQIVND (reference sequence). For the CDR3, the DNA is TGTGCCAGTAGTTCTCGGGGGGGCCCAAATCAGCCCCAGCATTTT. This translates into CASSSRGGPNQPQHF. The whole variable domain, filled in from reference TRBV19 and TRBJ1-5, reads DGGITQSPKYLFRKEGQNVTLSCEQNLNHDAMYWYRQDPGQGLRLIYYSQIVNDFQKGDIAEGYSVSREKKESFPLTVTSAQKNPTAFYLCASSSRGGPNQPQHFGDGTRLSIL.

This clonotype has a count of ten or more. V gene TRBV7-9 combines with J gene TRBJ2-7; a weak D match, TRBD2 (6 bases). Germline CDR1 SEHNR, CDR2 FQNEAQ (reference sequence). CDR3 length equals 15 residues. The V end was cut by 0 bases, the J end by 2 bases, with 11 bases between. The CDR3, as DNA: TGTGCCAGCAGCTTAGCGGGTTCGGGAGCCTACGAGCAGTACTTC. Amino acids: CASSLAGSGAYEQYF.

The table lists this clonotype with many counts. V is TRBV11-2 and J is TRBJ1-6; tentative D call: TRBD1 (6 bases). The CDR3 spans 15 residues. The germline gives CDR1 SGHAT, CDR2 FQNNGV. The V end lost 0 bases, the J end lost 9 bases, and 12 bases lay between the germline ends. CDR3 residues: CASSLEGGSRSPLHF. The CDR3 nucleotides read TGTGCCAGCAGCTTAGAGGGGGGCTCGCGTTCACCCCTCCACTTT.

The chain combines TRBV10-2 with TRBJ2-7, with 7 bases matching TRBD1. There are 12 residues in the CDR3. Germline CDR1 WSHSY, CDR2 SAAADI. J was trimmed by 7 bases and V by 4 bases; bases with no gene match: 4. The CDR3 loop reads CASSAYRGEQYF. The DNA of the CDR3 is TGCGCCAGCAGTGCTTACAGGGGTGAGCAGTACTTC.

This clonotype was detected many times. The CDR3 here is CASSVVGGKGTEAFF. DNA for the CDR3: TGTGCCAGCAGCGTAGTCGGGGGAAAGGGCACTGAAGCTTTCTTT. V is TRBV9 and J is TRBJ1-1; tentatively, D is TRBD1 (5 bases). The V and J ends lost 0 bases and 4 bases respectively, with 13 bases between them. The germline V gene encodes CDR1 SGDLS and CDR2 YYNGEE. CDR3 length equals 15 residues.

The gene calls are TRBV28 and TRBJ1-5; 7 bases fit TRBD1. V shed 3 bases and J 6 bases; nucleotides not matched to a gene: 5. CDR3 length: 14 amino acids. Germline assignment: CDR1 MDHEN and CDR2 SYDVKM. CDR3 sequence reads: CASSFRQGVQPQHF. CDR3 DNA: TGTGCCAGCAGTTTTAGACAGGGAGTTCAGCCCCAGCATTTT. Together with reference TRBV28 and TRBJ1-5, the CDR3 gives the full variable domain: DVKVTQSSRYLVKRTGEKVFLECVQDMDHENMFWYRQDPGLGLRLIYFSYDVKMKEKGDIPEGYSVSREKKERFSLILESASTNQTSMYLCASSFRQGVQPQHFGDGTRLSIL.

This clonotype was detected many times. In DNA, the CDR3 is TGCAGTGCGAGGCCGGGTGTCCGAAACTATGGCTACACCTTC. Its protein product is CSARPGVRNYGYTF. This sequence joins TRBV20-1 and TRBJ1-2; D is unresolved. V shed 6 bases and J shed 2 bases, with 16 bases lying between them. This CDR3 spans 14 amino acids. Germline CDR1 reads DFQATT; CDR2 reads SNEGSKA (reference sequence).

The chain links TRBV30 to TRBJ1-3; D uncertain. The V end lost 1 base, the J end lost 0 bases, and 16 bases lay between the germline ends. Germline V CDR1 and CDR2: GTSNPN, SVGIG (reference sequence). The CDR3 runs to 17 residues. CDR3: CAWSADLSWDSGNTIYF. CDR3 coding DNA: TGTGCCTGGAGTGCCGACCTATCGTGGGACTCTGGAAACACCATATATTTT.

This clonotype was recorded many times. V and J are TRBV6-1 and TRBJ2-7; TRBD1 agrees at 8 bases. CDR3 size: 14 residues. Germline-derived CDR1 and CDR2 are MNHNS and SASEGT. Trimming cost V 5 bases and J 3 bases; bases outside gene matches: 6. CDR3 in DNA: TGTGCCAGCAGTACAGGACAGGGAATCTACGAGCAGTACTTC. Amino acids: CASSTGQGIYEQYF.

This clonotype was seen at least ten times. Possible read error: a much larger clone is one base away. This sequence joins TRBV12-3 or TRBV12-4 and TRBJ1-2, with D uncertain. Trimming removed 5 bases at V and 5 bases at J, with 12 bases between. This CDR3 is built from 13 residues. For the CDR3, the DNA is TGTGCCAGCAGTATAGAGGCCGGTTATGGCTACACCTTC. This translates into CASSIEAGYGYTF.

This clonotype was recorded many times. The rearrangement links TRBV19 to TRBJ2-2; 8 bases fit TRBD2. The V and J ends lost 5 bases and 1 base, in that order; junction bases with no gene match: 6. This CDR3 has 16 residues. Looked up from germline, CDR1 is LNHDA and CDR2 is SQIVND (reference sequence). The CDR3, as DNA: TGTGCCAGTAGTGTCTTAGCGGGACGGAACACCGGGGAGCTGTTTTTT. It is translated as CASSVLAGRNTGELFF.

This clonotype was picked up many times. DNA of the CDR3: TGTGCCAGCACCAAGTCACGGGGGCGGGGGGCTTTCTTT. Protein: CASTKSRGRGAFF. The chain recombines TRBV28 with TRBJ1-1; maybe TRBD1 (6 bases). V lost 7 bases and J lost 11, with 20 bases in between. The CDR3 length is 13 residues. Germline assignment: CDR1 MDHEN and CDR2 SYDVKM.

This clonotype was counted ten times or more. This chain links TRBV18 with TRBJ1-1, with 9 bases that match TRBD1. Trimming cost V 8 bases and J 3 bases; bases outside gene matches: 7. The CDR3 has 14 residues. Germline CDR1 is KGHSH and CDR2 is LQKENI. The CDR3 coding sequence is TGTGCCAGCAATTCACAGGGGGCCTACACTGAAGCTTTCTTT. Translated: CASNSQGAYTEAFF.

Comment on this clonotype: A clone one base away is much larger, so this may be a read error. This chain joins TRBV2 and TRBJ2-7; 9 bases align to TRBD2. The CDR3 spans 13 residues. Germline-derived CDR1 and CDR2 are SNHLY and FYNNEI. The V and J ends lost 6 bases and 5 bases, in that order; junction bases with no gene match: 5. CDR3 loop: CASRSSGSNEQYF. The CDR3 DNA reads TGTGCCAGCAGGAGTAGCGGGAGTAACGAGCAGTACTTC.

The table lists this clonotype with a few counts. Possible read error: a much larger clone is one base away. This chain connects TRBV6-1 to TRBJ2-7; D might be TRBD1 (5 bases). The J call is in doubt because the DNA end fits TRBJ2-1 better. The CDR3 is 12 amino acids. Germline V gene lookup returns CDR1 MNHNS and CDR2 SASEGT. CDR3 amino acids: CASRGPAYEQFF. In DNA, the CDR3 is TGTGCCAGCAGGGGGCCCGCCTACGAGCAGTTCTTC.

This clonotype occurred a few times. The V call is TRBV10-3, the J call TRBJ2-5, with 7 bases identical to TRBD1. CDR1 and CDR2 (germline): ENHRY, SYGVKD. Trimming took 4 bases from V and 2 from J; bases not matched to a gene: 7. The CDR3 is made up of 15 amino acids. The CDR3 reads CAISARGLAQETQYF. The DNA for the CDR3 is TGTGCCATCAGTGCTAGGGGGCTCGCACAAGAGACCCAGTACTTC.

The chain joins TRBV20-1 to TRBJ2-5; a possible D gene is TRBD2 (5 bases). There are 14 residues in the CDR3. Deletions cut 6 bases from V and 1 base from J, with 15 bases between. The germline V gene has CDR1 DFQATT and CDR2 SNEGSKA (reference sequence). The CDR3 nucleotides read TGCAGTGCCCTTATCGGACTTCCCCAAGAGACCCAGTACTTC. This encodes CSALIGLPQETQYF.

V usage is TRBV6-1 and J usage is TRBJ2-7; D possibly corresponds to TRBD1 (7 bases). The germline V and J ends were trimmed by 5 bases and 5 bases, with 16 bases remaining between them. CDR3 length equals 14 residues. Germline V gene lookup returns CDR1 MNHNS and CDR2 SASEGT. This CDR3 is CASSTTGRRHEQYF. CDR3 bases: TGTGCCAGCAGTACGACAGGGAGGCGGCACGAGCAGTACTTC.

This clonotype was seen ten or more times. The V call is TRBV5-1, the J call TRBJ2-7, with 13 bases aligning to TRBD2. Germline lookup yields CDR1 SGHRS and CDR2 YFSETQ. V lost 3 bases, J lost 6 bases, and 3 bases stayed unmatched. The CDR3 totals 14 residues. The CDR3 here is CASSWTSGSGEQYF. CDR3 sequence (DNA): TGCGCCAGCAGCTGGACTAGCGGGAGCGGCGAGCAGTACTTC.

The rearrangement uses TRBV27 and TRBJ2-2, with 7 bases that match TRBD1. Per the germline V gene, CDR1 is MNHEY and CDR2 is SMNVEV (reference sequence). Trimming removed 3 bases from V and 3 bases from J; junction bases left unmatched: 4. The length of the CDR3 is 15 residues. The CDR3 is CASSFEGADTGELFF. In DNA form, the CDR3 reads TGTGCCAGCAGTTTTGAGGGGGCTGACACCGGGGAGCTGTTTTTT.

With regard to this clonotype: A read error may explain this, as a much larger clone is one base away. The CDR3 loop is CASSSSGTGVVRELFF. The CDR3 nucleotides are TGTGCCAGCAGTTCTTCCGGGACAGGGGTCGTTAGGGAGCTGTTTTTT. J is TRBJ2-2 and V is TRBV28; 10 nucleotides match TRBD1. CDR3 size: 16 residues. The J segment lost 9 bases and the V segment lost 4 bases, leaving 11 bases of the junction unmatched. CDR1 MDHEN and CDR2 SYDVKM come from the germline V gene.

This clonotype was observed a handful of times. The J gene is TRBJ2-5, the V gene TRBV3-1, with TRBD2 matching 7 bases. The CDR3 sequence is 14 residues long. The trim removed 4 bases at V and 2 bases at J, leaving 4 bases unmatched. CDR1 and CDR2 from the germline V gene are LGHDT and YNNKEL (reference sequence). The CDR3 DNA follows: TGTGCCAGCAGCCGGGCGGGGGAACAAGAGACCCAGTACTTC. This sequence encodes CASSRAGEQETQYF.

This sequence joins TRBV4-2 and TRBJ1-1; possible D gene TRBD1, 5 bases. This CDR3 is built from 16 residues. CDR1 and CDR2 (germline): LGHNA, YNFKEQ. V was shortened by 1 base and J by 3 bases, with 15 bases between the two germline ends. CDR3: CASSQGGAGRYTEAFF. The DNA of the CDR3 is TGTGCCAGCAGCCAAGGTGGGGCGGGACGGTACACTGAAGCTTTCTTT.

This clonotype showed up just a few times. The chain is built from TRBV2 and TRBJ1-2; unclear D gene. Germline V gene sequence: CDR1 SNHLY, CDR2 FYNNEI. CDR3 length: 12 residues. Trimming stripped 4 bases from V and 8 bases from J, with 11 bases between. CDR3 loop: CASSVRTRGYTF. The CDR3 bases are TGTGCCAGCAGTGTAAGGACCCGAGGCTACACCTTC.

The gene calls are TRBV20-1 and TRBJ1-2, with TRBD1 as a possible D gene (5 bases). Deletions cut 7 bases from V and 3 bases from J, with 12 bases between. This CDR3 comprises 12 residues. Per the germline V gene, CDR1 is DFQATT and CDR2 is SNEGSKA (reference sequence). DNA of the CDR3: TGCAGTGGGCTCAGGGACGACTATGGCTACACCTTC. This sequence encodes CSGLRDDYGYTF.

The V call is TRBV2, the J call TRBJ2-7; 10 positions match TRBD2. V shed 6 bases, J shed 12 bases, and the junction held 14 bases outside the gene matches. The CDR3 is 14 amino acids. In germline, CDR1 is SNHLY, CDR2 FYNNEI. The chain's CDR3 is CASRELWTSGYWYF. CDR3 nucleotide sequence: TGTGCCAGCAGGGAACTGTGGACTAGCGGTTACTGGTACTTC.

V is TRBV9 and J is TRBJ1-3, with TRBD1 matching over 9 bases. The CDR3 is made up of 15 amino acids. Germline trimming cut 4 bases from V and 8 bases from J; bases unmatched to any gene: 10. Germline CDR1 and CDR2: SGDLS and YYNGEE. The CDR3 protein is CASSPRTGVGDTIYF. The CDR3 nucleotides read TGTGCCAGCAGCCCGCGGACAGGGGTAGGAGACACCATATATTTT.